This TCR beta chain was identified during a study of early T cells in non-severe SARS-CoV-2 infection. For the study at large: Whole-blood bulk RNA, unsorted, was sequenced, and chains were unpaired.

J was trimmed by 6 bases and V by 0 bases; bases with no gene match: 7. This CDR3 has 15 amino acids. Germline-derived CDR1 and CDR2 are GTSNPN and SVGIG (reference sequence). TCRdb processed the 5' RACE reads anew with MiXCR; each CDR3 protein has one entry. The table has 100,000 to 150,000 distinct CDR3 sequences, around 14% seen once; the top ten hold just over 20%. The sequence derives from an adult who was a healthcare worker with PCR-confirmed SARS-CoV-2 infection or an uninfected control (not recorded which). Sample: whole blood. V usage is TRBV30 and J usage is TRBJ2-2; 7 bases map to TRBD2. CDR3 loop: CAWSVLVGRAGELFF. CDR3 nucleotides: TGTGCCTGGAGTGTACTGGTAGGGAGGGCCGGGGAGCTGTTTTTT.